The clone carrying this T cell receptor beta chain was seen many times. Its target is unknown. TCRdb re-derived calls from the 5' RACE reads in MiXCR, one entry per CDR3 protein. In the table there are 410,000 or so distinct CDR3 sequences, less than 25% of which are singletons. V was clipped by 6 bases and J by 0 bases, with 3 bases between them. CDR3 size: 11 residues. This entry belongs to a study of T-cell memory formation after mild COVID-19. Study background: TCR clustering was largely donor specific.

Study-level results: Some clones that responded turned up in pre-infection memory, which suggests that cross-reactive memory joined in. Proof of SARS-CoV-2 specificity was absent for the second-wave clones that crested on day 37. Researchers report contracting CD4+ clones mostly in CM and EM, with CD8+ clones in EMRA.

The V and J genes are TRBV12-3 or TRBV12-4 and TRBJ2-7, with unresolved D. The receptor's source is an adult woman who had mild COVID-19 (a few samples of this study predate the infection). Cell type and time point are not known. Sequenced: PBMCs or a T cell subset sorted from them (not recorded which). Here the CDR3 DNA reads TGTGCCAGCAGCACCTCCTACGAGCAGTACTTC. Its translation: CASSTSYEQYF.